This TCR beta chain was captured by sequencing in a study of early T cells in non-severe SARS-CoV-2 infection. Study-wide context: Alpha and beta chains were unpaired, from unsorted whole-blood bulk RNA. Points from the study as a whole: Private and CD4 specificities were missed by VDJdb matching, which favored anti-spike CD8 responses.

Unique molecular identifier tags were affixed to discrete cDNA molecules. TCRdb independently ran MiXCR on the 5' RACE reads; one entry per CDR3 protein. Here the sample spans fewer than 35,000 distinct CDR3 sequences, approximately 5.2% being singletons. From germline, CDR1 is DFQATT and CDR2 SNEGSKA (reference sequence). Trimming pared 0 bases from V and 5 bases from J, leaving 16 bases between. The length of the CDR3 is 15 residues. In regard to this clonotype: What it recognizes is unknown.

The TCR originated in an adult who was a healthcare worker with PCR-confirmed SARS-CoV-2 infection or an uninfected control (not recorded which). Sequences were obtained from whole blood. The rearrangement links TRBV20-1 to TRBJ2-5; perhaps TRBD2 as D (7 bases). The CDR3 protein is CSARDWRGPEETQYF. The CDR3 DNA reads TGCAGTGCTAGAGATTGGCGGGGGCCCGAGGAGACCCAGTACTTC.